The 32 T cell receptor beta chains in this list originate from one sample, sequenced in a study of siplizumab effects on memory and regulatory T cells. Clones were sequenced by immunoSEQ multiplex PCR, and TCRdb holds only the in-frame ones, with some missing. The sample includes 90,000 to 120,000 clones, 92% seen only once; the top ten take approximately 0.66%. The sequenced sample consisted of Tregs sorted from blood. These receptors all come from a human donor in good health.

The chain employs TRBV7-2 and TRBJ2-5; no reliable D call. V lost 3 bases and J lost 1, with 3 bases in between. CDR3 length: 12 residues. Germline lookup yields CDR1 SGHTA and CDR2 FQGNSA. The CDR3 is CASSFAQETQYF. The CDR3, as DNA: TGTGCCAGCAGCTTTGCCCAAGAGACCCAGTACTTC. Based on the CDR3 plus reference TRBV7-2 and TRBJ2-5, the full variable domain is GAGVSQSPSNKVTEKGKDVELRCDPISGHTALYWYRQSLGQGLEFLIYFQGNSAPDKSGLPSDRFSAERTGGSVSTLTIQRTQQEDSAVYLCASSFAQETQYFGPGTRLLVL.

V is TRBV11-1 and J is TRBJ2-3; D is perhaps TRBD1 (7 bases). V was cut by 2 bases and J by 0 bases, with 12 bases left in between. From germline, CDR1 is SGHAT and CDR2 FQDESV (reference sequence). This CDR3 contains 16 residues. CDR3 nucleotides: TGTGCCAGCAGCTTATCAGGGGGGCCTAGCACAGATACGCAGTATTTT. This sequence encodes CASSLSGGPSTDTQYF.

The chain's CDR3 is CASSAPGLTIYNEQFF. The CDR3, as DNA: TGTGCCAGCAGCGCGCCAGGGTTGACAATCTACAATGAGCAGTTCTTC. The J gene is TRBJ2-1, the V gene TRBV7-8, with a weak D call TRBD1 (5 bases). Germline V gene lookup returns CDR1 SGHVS and CDR2 FQNEAQ. The CDR3 loop spans 16 amino acids. The germline V and J ends were trimmed by 5 bases and 3 bases, with 17 bases remaining between them.

The chain couples TRBV27 to TRBJ2-1, with D tentatively TRBD2 (6 bases). The CDR3 extends over 14 amino acids. Trimming cost V 5 bases and J 9 bases, with 17 bases left between them. Germline V gene lookup returns CDR1 MNHEY and CDR2 SMNVEV (reference sequence). CDR3 coding DNA: TGTGCCAGCAGTCCCCTCGGGAGAGCGACTGAGCAGTTCTTC. The encoded protein is CASSPLGRATEQFF.

The V call is TRBV6-4, the J call TRBJ1-5; D might be TRBD1 (6 bases). The CDR3 contains 16 residues. Trimming shortened V by 7 bases and J by 0 bases, and 16 bases separated the two germline ends. Germline CDR1 and CDR2: MRHNA and SNTAGT. The CDR3 sequence: CASTDRTVDSNQPQHF. The CDR3 DNA reads as TGTGCCAGCACCGACAGGACAGTTGATAGCAATCAGCCCCAGCATTTT.

The chain uses TRBV5-1 and TRBJ1-5; D is possibly TRBD1 (5 bases). Trimming shortened V by 2 bases and J by 7 bases, and 16 bases separated the two germline ends. CDR1 and CDR2 (germline): SGHRS, YFSETQ. This CDR3 spans 15 amino acids. The DNA for the CDR3 is TGCGCCAGCAGCTTCTCGGGACTAAGGGGCCAGCCCCAGCATTTT. This translates into CASSFSGLRGQPQHF.

The chain links TRBV4-1 to TRBJ2-1, with 9 nucleotides matching TRBD2. Germline lookup yields CDR1 MGHRA and CDR2 YSYEKL. This CDR3 is 16 amino acids long. Germline trimming cut 1 base from V and 11 bases from J; bases unmatched to any gene: 12. The CDR3 region is CASSQVRLAGPPKQFF. The CDR3 DNA sequence: TGCGCCAGCAGCCAAGTCCGCCTAGCGGGGCCTCCTAAGCAGTTCTTC.

This chain connects TRBV2 to TRBJ1-1, with D unclear. The CDR3 totals 13 residues. Germline V gene data show CDR1 as SNHLY and CDR2 as FYNNEI. Trimming took 5 bases from V and 2 from J, leaving 9 bases between them. The CDR3 loop reads CASSLRPNTEAFF. The CDR3 DNA reads as TGTGCCAGCAGTCTGAGACCTAACACTGAAGCTTTCTTT.

The chain joins TRBV9 to TRBJ2-2; D possibly matches TRBD1 or TRBD2 (5 bases each). CDR3 size: 15 residues. Germline assignment: CDR1 SGDLS and CDR2 YYNGEE. With 0 bases removed from V and 6 bases from J, the gap between germline ends came to 12 bases. The CDR3 protein is CASSVVPGRAGELFF. The CDR3 DNA follows: TGTGCCAGCAGCGTAGTCCCGGGACGCGCCGGGGAGCTGTTTTTT.

The CDR3, as DNA: TGTGCCAGCAGCTTAGATGGGACAGGGGAGGGAGCTTTCTTT. Translated, it gives CASSLDGTGEGAFF. The chain links TRBV7-9 to TRBJ1-1; 10 nucleotides agree with TRBD1. CDR1 and CDR2 from the germline V gene are SEHNR and FQNEAQ (reference sequence). The CDR3 is 14 amino acids. V shed 1 base, J shed 10 bases, and the junction held 6 bases outside the gene matches.

V is TRBV27 and J is TRBJ2-7; 7 nucleotides match TRBD1. Germline V gene lookup returns CDR1 MNHEY and CDR2 SMNVEV (reference sequence). This CDR3 spans 14 amino acids. Losses at the gene ends were 2 bases for V and 3 bases for J; bases not matched to a gene: 4. Written as DNA, the CDR3 is TGTGCCAGCAGTTTACAACAGGGGAACTACGAGCAGTACTTC. Translated: CASSLQQGNYEQYF.

The genes are TRBV11-2 and TRBJ2-1; 8 nucleotides match TRBD2. CDR3 length: 12 residues. J gave up 9 bases and V 5 bases, and 3 bases lay outside the gene matches. Germline-derived CDR1 and CDR2 are SGHAT and FQNNGV. The CDR3 loop reads CASSRGGSEQFF. For the CDR3, the DNA is TGTGCCAGCAGCCGGGGGGGGAGTGAGCAGTTCTTC.

This clone has only one observation. The rearrangement links TRBV28 to TRBJ2-1; D is ambiguous. The CDR3 runs 15 residues. The germline V gene has CDR1 MDHEN and CDR2 SYDVKM. Trimming removed 7 bases at V and 1 base at J, with 14 bases between. DNA of the CDR3: TGTGCCAGCACCGGCAGAGAAGTGTCCTACAATGAGCAGTTCTTC. It encodes CASTGREVSYNEQFF.

The V and J genes are TRBV5-1 and TRBJ2-5, with D perhaps TRBD2 (6 bases). The germline gives CDR1 SGHRS, CDR2 YFSETQ. Trimming removed 0 bases at V and 5 bases at J, with 17 bases between. CDR3 length: 16 residues. The CDR3 protein is CASSLGLLAETETQYF. Here the CDR3 DNA reads TGCGCCAGCAGCTTGGGCCTACTAGCAGAGACGGAGACCCAGTACTTC.

V usage is TRBV6-4 and J usage is TRBJ2-1; D remains ambiguous. This CDR3 has 9 amino acids. The V gene's germline CDR1 is MRHNA and CDR2 SNTAGT. V lost 7 bases to trimming and J lost 9 bases, with 4 bases between them. DNA for the CDR3: TGTGCCAGCACCGGTGAGCAGTTCTTC. Amino acid sequence: CASTGEQFF.

The genes are TRBV2 and TRBJ2-5; D may be TRBD1 (6 bases). Germline V lookup: CDR1 SNHLY, CDR2 FYNNEI. This CDR3 contains 13 residues. Between the trimmed V and J ends, which lost 4 bases and 4 bases, there was a span of 10 bases. CDR3 DNA sequence: TGTGCCAGCAGTGTTGTCAGGGGAGAGACCCAGTACTTC. This codes for CASSVVRGETQYF.

This clone was found once. The chain has TRBV6-1 and TRBJ2-1; unclear D gene. V lost 4 bases and J lost 0, with 16 bases in between. CDR3 length equals 17 residues. Germline V gene lookup returns CDR1 MNHNS and CDR2 SASEGT. The CDR3 reads CASSVVASQSSYNEQFF. Written as DNA, the CDR3 is TGTGCCAGCAGTGTTGTGGCTTCCCAAAGCTCCTACAATGAGCAGTTCTTC.

The chain links TRBV6-5 to TRBJ1-1; D remains ambiguous. The CDR3 is 11 residues long. The germline CDR1 and CDR2 sequences are MNHEY and SVGAGI. V dropped 7 bases and J dropped 12 bases, with 15 bases sitting between them. DNA of the CDR3: TGTGCCAGCACCGGAGGGATCGTGTCTTTCTTT. It encodes CASTGGIVSFF.

The chain is built from TRBV10-2 and TRBJ2-3; unclear D gene. Deletions cut 4 bases from V and 6 bases from J, with 11 bases between. CDR3 size: 13 residues. Germline values: CDR1 WSHSY, CDR2 SAAADI. CDR3 region: CASSGQEWDTQYF. In DNA, the CDR3 is TGCGCCAGCAGTGGGCAGGAGTGGGATACGCAGTATTTT.

This clone has just one count. V gene TRBV5-1 combines with J gene TRBJ2-3; D uncertain. Germline assignment: CDR1 SGHRS and CDR2 YFSETQ. The V gene lost 0 bases and the J gene lost 0 bases, with 11 bases spanning the gap. The CDR3 has 16 amino acids. The CDR3 bases are TGCGCCAGCAGCTTGGACAGTAGATCCAGCACAGATACGCAGTATTTT. Translated, it gives CASSLDSRSSTDTQYF.

This sequence joins TRBV15 and TRBJ2-3; the match to TRBD2 covers 11 bases. Trimming removed 3 bases from V and 4 bases from J; junction bases left unmatched: 6. CDR1 LNHNV and CDR2 YYDKDF come from the germline V gene (reference sequence). The CDR3 has 16 amino acids. CDR3 bases: TGTGCCACCAGCAGTTCAACTAGCGGGAGCCCAGATACGCAGTATTTT. It codes for CATSSSTSGSPDTQYF.

The rearrangement links TRBV7-9 to TRBJ2-7; TRBD2 is a possible D gene (5 bases). Germline CDR1 SEHNR, CDR2 FQNEAQ (reference sequence). V gave up 3 bases and J gave up 2 bases, with 20 bases separating them. The CDR3 extends over 17 amino acids. CDR3 amino acids: CASSLEVFSTAAYEQYF. CDR3 DNA: TGTGCCAGCAGCTTGGAGGTTTTTTCTACCGCCGCCTACGAGCAGTACTTC.

This chain links TRBV9 with TRBJ1-2; 8 bases are a match to TRBD1. After removal of 0 bases from V and 7 bases from J, the junction contained 5 bases not matched to a gene. The CDR3 runs to 14 residues. Germline V gives CDR1 SGDLS, CDR2 YYNGEE. CDR3 DNA: TGTGCCAGCAGCGTAGGACAGGGGCCTAGTGGCTACACCTTC. Amino acids: CASSVGQGPSGYTF. Drawing the rest from reference TRBV9 and TRBJ1-2, the complete variable domain is DSGVTQTPKHLITATGQRVTLRCSPRSGDLSVYWYQQSLDQGLQFLIQYYNGEERAKGNILERFSAQQFPDLHSELNLSSLELGDSALYFCASSVGQGPSGYTFGSGTRLTVV.

V and J are TRBV5-4 and TRBJ1-2; 11 bases fit TRBD1. Unmatched junction bases numbered 6, after V lost 4 bases and J lost 7 bases. Looked up from germline, CDR1 is SGHNT and CDR2 is YYREEE (reference sequence). The CDR3 totals 14 residues. The CDR3 loop is CASSHGQGAGGYTF. CDR3 coding DNA: TGTGCCAGCAGCCACGGACAGGGGGCAGGTGGCTACACCTTC.

The J gene is TRBJ2-7, the V gene TRBV2; no reliable D call. CDR1 and CDR2 (germline): SNHLY, FYNNEI. CDR3 length: 13 residues. V was trimmed by 2 bases and J by 8 bases, leaving 13 bases between them. CDR3 coding DNA: TGTGCCAGCAGTGAATCCTGGCAGTCCCAGCAGTACTTC. Amino acid sequence: CASSESWQSQQYF.

The chain carries TRBV15 and TRBJ2-7; 10 nucleotides agree with TRBD1. CDR3 length: 18 residues. CDR1 is LNHNV, CDR2 YYDKDF, per germline (reference sequence). Unmatched junction bases numbered 15, after V lost 6 bases and J lost 1 base. The CDR3, as DNA: TGTGCCACCAGAGACCGGGACAGGGGAAATCTTAAATCCTACGAGCAGTACTTC. Protein sequence: CATRDRDRGNLKSYEQYF.

The chain combines TRBV6-5 with TRBJ2-3, with D perhaps TRBD2 (6 bases). The germline gives CDR1 MNHEY, CDR2 SVGAGI. The CDR3 has 14 residues. V lost 5 bases, J lost 7 bases, and 16 bases lay in between. Written as DNA, the CDR3 is TGTGCCAGCAGTCGACGAGGGACTCCTAATACGCAGTATTTT. Residues: CASSRRGTPNTQYF.

The chain is built from TRBV19 and TRBJ1-5, with D possibly matching TRBD1 (5 bases). The CDR3 consists of 12 residues. The germline V and J ends were trimmed by 6 bases and 6 bases, with 9 bases remaining between them. Germline V gene sequence: CDR1 LNHDA, CDR2 SQIVND (reference sequence). CDR3 region: CASSDQGQPQHF. CDR3 in DNA: TGTGCCAGTAGCGACCAGGGTCAGCCCCAGCATTTT.

J is TRBJ2-7 and V is TRBV9; weak D call: TRBD2 (5 bases). Germline CDR1 and CDR2: SGDLS and YYNGEE. V lost 0 bases and J lost 0, with 13 bases in between. The CDR3 loop spans 16 amino acids. DNA for the CDR3: TGTGCCAGCAGCGTAGGGGCGGGCCCAGGCTCCTACGAGCAGTACTTC. Its protein is CASSVGAGPGSYEQYF. The full variable domain, rest sourced from reference TRBV9 and TRBJ2-7, is DSGVTQTPKHLITATGQRVTLRCSPRSGDLSVYWYQQSLDQGLQFLIQYYNGEERAKGNILERFSAQQFPDLHSELNLSSLELGDSALYFCASSVGAGPGSYEQYFGPGTRLTVT.

CDR3 region: CAWSVWNEQFF. The CDR3 nucleotides are TGTGCCTGGAGTGTGTGGAATGAGCAGTTCTTC. V and J are TRBV30 and TRBJ2-1; the D is unclear. Between the trimmed V and J ends, which lost 0 bases and 7 bases, there was a span of 4 bases. The CDR3 totals 11 residues. The V gene's germline CDR1 is GTSNPN and CDR2 SVGIG (reference sequence). Full variable domain (outside the CDR3, taken from reference TRBV30 and TRBJ2-1): SQTIHQWPATLVQPVGSPLSLECTVEGTSNPNLYWYRQAAGRGLQLLFYSVGIGQISSEVPQNLSASRPQDRQFILSSKKLLLSDSGFYLCAWSVWNEQFFGPGTRLTVL.

V is TRBV5-1 and J is TRBJ1-1; unclear D gene. With 0 bases removed from V and 0 bases from J, the gap between germline ends came to 18 bases. The CDR3 runs to 18 residues. CDR1 is SGHRS and CDR2 is YFSETQ in the germline V gene. The CDR3 here is CASSLVLGSPAMNTEAFF. As DNA, the CDR3 is TGCGCCAGCAGCTTGGTATTAGGGTCACCCGCTATGAACACTGAAGCTTTCTTT.

The chain couples TRBV18 to TRBJ1-6; a possible D gene is TRBD1 (6 bases). V dropped 2 bases and J dropped 7 bases, with 12 bases sitting between them. From germline, CDR1 is KGHSH and CDR2 LQKENI. This CDR3 has 15 amino acids. CDR3 nucleotide sequence: TGTGCCAGCTCACCAACTGCAGGGGTAAATTCACCCCTCCACTTT. Protein sequence: CASSPTAGVNSPLHF.